This TCR beta chain was sequenced for a study of T cells in Graves' hyperthyroidism and ophthalmopathy. Diagnostic assessment was based on clinical symptoms, serum thyroxine and TRAb, thyroid ultrasound and orbital computed tomography. This clonotype has at least ten counts. The antigen is undetermined. The V segment lost 11 bases and the J segment 15 bases; nucleotides outside the gene matches: 10. CDR1 is SNHLY and CDR2 is FYNNEI in the germline V gene. The CDR3 is 10 residues long. Amplified TCR beta CDR3 regions derived from RNA transcripts. The HTBI primer set was used in a first-round RT-PCR of the TCR CDR3. Using its own MiXCR run on the multiplex PCR reads, TCRdb lists one record per CDR3 protein. The data hold around 500,000 distinct CDR3 sequences, with around 15% observed a single time. Study-wide results and caveats: Peripheral blood also featured most of the thyroid clonotypes expanded above 0.001. Ophthalmopathy was separated from stable hyperthyroidism by a 13 V-J model.

Specimen: blood. The J gene is TRBJ2-1, the V gene TRBV2, with 7 bases lining up with TRBD1. This TCR was sampled from a woman younger than 45 with Graves' ophthalmopathy. The CDR3 loop reads CAGRTGVPFF. Here the CDR3 DNA reads TGTGCCGGAAGAACAGGGGTCCCGTTCTTC.